The TCR beta chain described here comes from a study of human T cells and chemical hapten exposure. Time point denoted: pre-sensitization, week 0. Treatment described: therapeutic diphenylcyclopropenone sensitization with weekly scalp DPC. This clonotype has more than one count but fewer than ten. Antigen specificity is unknown. TCRdb ran MiXCR on the RACE reads and lists one entry per CDR3 protein. The repertoire holds some 300,000 distinct CDR3 sequences, 5% to 6.5% seen once, with 7% to 10% in the top ten. Study-level findings and limits: Expanded TCRs clustered into significantly more large CDR3 similarity groups than controls, the analysis revealed.

Trimming at V came to 4 bases and at J to 5 bases, leaving 12 bases not matched to a gene. CDR3 size: 18 residues. The TCR sequence derives from a woman aged 18-29 years with alopecia areata. Some clones in this sample may be carry-over from other donors' samples. The sequencing here drew on whole blood, taken in connection with sensitization to the hapten diphenylcyclopropenone (DPC). J is TRBJ2-1 and V is TRBV12-3 or TRBV12-4, with 12 nucleotides matching TRBD1. The CDR3 sequence: CASSWDRGRKASDNEQFF. CDR3 DNA sequence: TGTGCCAGCAGTTGGGACAGGGGGCGAAAGGCTAGCGACAATGAGCAGTTCTTC.